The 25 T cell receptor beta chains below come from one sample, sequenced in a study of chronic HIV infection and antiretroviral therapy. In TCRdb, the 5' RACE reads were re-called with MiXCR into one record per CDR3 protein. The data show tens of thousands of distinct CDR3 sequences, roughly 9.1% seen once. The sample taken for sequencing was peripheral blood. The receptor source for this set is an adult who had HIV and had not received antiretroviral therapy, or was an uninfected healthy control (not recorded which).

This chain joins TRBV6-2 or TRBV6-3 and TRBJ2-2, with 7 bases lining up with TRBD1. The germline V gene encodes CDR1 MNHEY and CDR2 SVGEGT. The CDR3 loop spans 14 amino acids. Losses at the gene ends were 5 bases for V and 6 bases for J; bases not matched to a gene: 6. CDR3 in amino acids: CASSTTGVPGELFF. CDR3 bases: TGTGCCAGCAGTACCACAGGGGTTCCCGGGGAGCTGTTTTTT.

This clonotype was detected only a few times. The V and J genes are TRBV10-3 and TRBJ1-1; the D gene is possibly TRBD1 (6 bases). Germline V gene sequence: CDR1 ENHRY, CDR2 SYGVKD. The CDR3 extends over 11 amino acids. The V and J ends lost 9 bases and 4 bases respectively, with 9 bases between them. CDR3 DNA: TGTGCCATAGGGGGGGGCACTGAAGCTTTCTTT. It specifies CAIGGGTEAFF.

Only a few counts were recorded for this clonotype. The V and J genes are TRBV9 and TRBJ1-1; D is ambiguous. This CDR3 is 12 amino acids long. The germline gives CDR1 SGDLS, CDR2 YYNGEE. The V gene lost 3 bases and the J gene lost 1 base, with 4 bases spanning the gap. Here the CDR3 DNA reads TGTGCCAGCAGCGGTTGGAACACTGAAGCTTTCTTT. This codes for CASSGWNTEAFF. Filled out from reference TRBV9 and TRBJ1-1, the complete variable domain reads DSGVTQTPKHLITATGQRVTLRCSPRSGDLSVYWYQQSLDQGLQFLIQYYNGEERAKGNILERFSAQQFPDLHSELNLSSLELGDSALYFCASSGWNTEAFFGQGTRLTVV.

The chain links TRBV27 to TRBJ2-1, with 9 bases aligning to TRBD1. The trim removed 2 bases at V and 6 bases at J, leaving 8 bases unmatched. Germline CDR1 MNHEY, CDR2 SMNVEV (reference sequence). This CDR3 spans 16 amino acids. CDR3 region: CASSLNSGTGSNEQFF. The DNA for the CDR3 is TGTGCCAGCAGTTTAAATTCCGGGACAGGGTCCAATGAGCAGTTCTTC.

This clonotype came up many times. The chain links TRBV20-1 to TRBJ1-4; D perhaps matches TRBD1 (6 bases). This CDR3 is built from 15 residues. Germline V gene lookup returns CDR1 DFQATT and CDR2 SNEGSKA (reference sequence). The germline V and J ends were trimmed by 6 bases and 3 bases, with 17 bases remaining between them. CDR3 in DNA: TGCAGTGCCGGACGACAGGAGACGTCTAATGAAAAACTGTTTTTT. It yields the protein CSAGRQETSNEKLFF.

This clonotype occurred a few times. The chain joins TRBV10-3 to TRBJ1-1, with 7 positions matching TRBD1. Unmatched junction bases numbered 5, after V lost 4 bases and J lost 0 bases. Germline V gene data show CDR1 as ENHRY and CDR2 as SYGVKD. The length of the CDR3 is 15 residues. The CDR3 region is CAISARQGVNTEAFF. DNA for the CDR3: TGTGCCATCAGTGCAAGACAGGGAGTGAACACTGAAGCTTTCTTT.

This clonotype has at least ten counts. CDR3 residues: CASSSPRGGRGEKLFF. CDR3 nucleotide sequence: TGTGCCAGCAGCTCCCCGAGGGGGGGGCGGGGTGAAAAACTGTTTTTT. The rearrangement links TRBV7-9 to TRBJ1-4; the D gene is possibly TRBD1 (6 bases). The germline CDR1 and CDR2 sequences are SEHNR and FQNEAQ (reference sequence). V was clipped by 4 bases and J by 7 bases, with 19 bases between them. CDR3 length equals 16 residues.

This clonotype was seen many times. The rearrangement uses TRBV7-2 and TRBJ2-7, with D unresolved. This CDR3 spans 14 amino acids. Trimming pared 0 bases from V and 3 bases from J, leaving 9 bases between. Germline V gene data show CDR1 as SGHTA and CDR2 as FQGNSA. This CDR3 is CASSLAGSHYEQYF. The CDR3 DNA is TGTGCCAGCAGCTTAGCAGGGTCTCACTACGAGCAGTACTTC. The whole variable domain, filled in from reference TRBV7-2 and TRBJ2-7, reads GAGVSQSPSNKVTEKGKDVELRCDPISGHTALYWYRQSLGQGLEFLIYFQGNSAPDKSGLPSDRFSAERTGGSVSTLTIQRTQQEDSAVYLCASSLAGSHYEQYFGPGTRLTVT.

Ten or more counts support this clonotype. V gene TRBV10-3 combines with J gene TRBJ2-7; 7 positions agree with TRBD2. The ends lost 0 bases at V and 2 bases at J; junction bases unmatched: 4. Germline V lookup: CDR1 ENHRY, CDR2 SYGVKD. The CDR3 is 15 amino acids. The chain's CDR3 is CAISESGGGAYEQYF. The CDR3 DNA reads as TGTGCCATCAGTGAGTCAGGCGGGGGAGCCTACGAGCAGTACTTC.

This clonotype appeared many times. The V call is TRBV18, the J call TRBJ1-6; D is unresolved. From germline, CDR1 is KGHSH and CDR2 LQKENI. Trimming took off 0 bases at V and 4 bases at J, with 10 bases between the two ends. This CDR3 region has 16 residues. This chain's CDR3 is CASSPPTSSYNSPLHF. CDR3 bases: TGTGCCAGCTCACCACCGACGAGCTCATATAATTCACCCCTCCACTTT.

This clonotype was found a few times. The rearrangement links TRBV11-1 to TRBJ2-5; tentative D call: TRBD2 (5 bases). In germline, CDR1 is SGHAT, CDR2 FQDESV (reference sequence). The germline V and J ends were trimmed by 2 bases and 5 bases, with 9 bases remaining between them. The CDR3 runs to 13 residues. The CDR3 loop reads CASSLLQRETQYF. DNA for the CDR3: TGTGCCAGCAGCTTACTACAGCGGGAGACCCAGTACTTC. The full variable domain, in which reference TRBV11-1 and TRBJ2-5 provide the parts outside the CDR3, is EAEVAQSPRYKITEKSQAVAFWCDPISGHATLYWYRQILGQGPELLVQFQDESVVDDSQLPKDRFSAERLKGVDSTLKIQPAELGDSAMYLCASSLLQRETQYFGPGTRLLVL.

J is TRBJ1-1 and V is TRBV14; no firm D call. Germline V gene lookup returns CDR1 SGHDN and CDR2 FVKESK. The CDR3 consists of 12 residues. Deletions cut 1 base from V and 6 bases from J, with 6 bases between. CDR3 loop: CASSQVFAEAFF. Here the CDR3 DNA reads TGTGCCAGCAGCCAAGTATTCGCTGAAGCTTTCTTT.

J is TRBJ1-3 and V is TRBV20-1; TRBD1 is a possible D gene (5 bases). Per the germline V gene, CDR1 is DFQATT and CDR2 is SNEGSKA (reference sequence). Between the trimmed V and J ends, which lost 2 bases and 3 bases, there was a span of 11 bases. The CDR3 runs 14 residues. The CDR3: CSARFQGNGNTIYF. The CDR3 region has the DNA TGCAGTGCTAGATTTCAGGGAAATGGAAACACCATATATTTT.

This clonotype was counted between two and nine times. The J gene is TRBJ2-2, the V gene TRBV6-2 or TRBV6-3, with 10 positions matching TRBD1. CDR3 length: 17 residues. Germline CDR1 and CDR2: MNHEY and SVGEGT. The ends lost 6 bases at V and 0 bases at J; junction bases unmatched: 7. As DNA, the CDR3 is TGTGCCAGCAGAGCCGCGACAGGGGGCGCGAACACCGGGGAGCTGTTTTTT. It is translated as CASRAATGGANTGELFF.

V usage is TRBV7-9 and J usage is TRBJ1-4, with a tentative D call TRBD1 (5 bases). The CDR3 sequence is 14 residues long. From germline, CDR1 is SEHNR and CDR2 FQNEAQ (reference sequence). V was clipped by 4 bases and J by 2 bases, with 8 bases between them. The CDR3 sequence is CASSSEGTNEKLFF. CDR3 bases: TGTGCCAGCAGCTCCGAGGGGACTAATGAAAAACTGTTTTTT.

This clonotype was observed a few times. CDR3 bases: TGTGCCAGCAGCCAAGTAACAGAGGGGTCCTACGAGCAGTACTTC. Amino acid sequence: CASSQVTEGSYEQYF. The V call is TRBV4-2, the J call TRBJ2-7, with D possibly called TRBD1 or TRBD2 (5 bases each). V lost 1 base and J lost 1, with 11 bases in between. Per the germline V gene, CDR1 is LGHNA and CDR2 is YNFKEQ. This CDR3 spans 15 amino acids.

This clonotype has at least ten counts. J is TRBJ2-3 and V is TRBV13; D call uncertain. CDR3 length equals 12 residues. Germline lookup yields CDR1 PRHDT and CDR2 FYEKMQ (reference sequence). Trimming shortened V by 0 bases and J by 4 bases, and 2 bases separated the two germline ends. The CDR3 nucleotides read TGTGCCAGCAGCTTAGGAGCAGATACGCAGTATTTT. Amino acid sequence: CASSLGADTQYF.

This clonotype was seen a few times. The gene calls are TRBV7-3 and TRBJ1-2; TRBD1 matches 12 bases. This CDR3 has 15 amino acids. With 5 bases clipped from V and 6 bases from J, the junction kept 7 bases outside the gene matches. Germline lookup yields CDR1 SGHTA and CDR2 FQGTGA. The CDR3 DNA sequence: TGTGCCAGCAGCCAGGAGGGACAGGGGGCCCATGGCTACACCTTC. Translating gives CASSQEGQGAHGYTF.

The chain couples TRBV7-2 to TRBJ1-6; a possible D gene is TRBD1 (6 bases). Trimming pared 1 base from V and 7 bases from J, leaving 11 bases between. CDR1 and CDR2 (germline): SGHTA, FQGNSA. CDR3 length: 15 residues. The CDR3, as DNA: TGTGCCAGCAGCTTAGGAACAGGGAAGAATTCACCCCTCCACTTT. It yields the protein CASSLGTGKNSPLHF.

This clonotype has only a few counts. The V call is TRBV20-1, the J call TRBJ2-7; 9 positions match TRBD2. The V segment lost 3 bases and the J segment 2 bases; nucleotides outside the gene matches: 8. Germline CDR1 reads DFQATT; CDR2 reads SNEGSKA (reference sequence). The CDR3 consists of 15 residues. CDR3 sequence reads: CSASGRLAATYEQYF. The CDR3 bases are TGCAGTGCTAGTGGCCGACTAGCGGCGACCTACGAGCAGTACTTC.

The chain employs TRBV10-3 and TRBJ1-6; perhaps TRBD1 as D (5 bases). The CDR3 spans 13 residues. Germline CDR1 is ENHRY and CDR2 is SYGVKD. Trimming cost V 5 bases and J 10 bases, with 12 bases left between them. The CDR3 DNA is TGTGCCATCAGTCCCGGGACCGGATCACCCCTCCACTTT. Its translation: CAISPGTGSPLHF.

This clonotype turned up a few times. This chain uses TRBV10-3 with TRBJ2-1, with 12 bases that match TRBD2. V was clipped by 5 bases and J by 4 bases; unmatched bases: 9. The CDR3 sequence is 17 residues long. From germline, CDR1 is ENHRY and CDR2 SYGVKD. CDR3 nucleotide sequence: TGTGCCATCAGTTATTCGGGACTAGCGGGCGTTTACAATGAGCAGTTCTTC. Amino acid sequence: CAISYSGLAGVYNEQFF.

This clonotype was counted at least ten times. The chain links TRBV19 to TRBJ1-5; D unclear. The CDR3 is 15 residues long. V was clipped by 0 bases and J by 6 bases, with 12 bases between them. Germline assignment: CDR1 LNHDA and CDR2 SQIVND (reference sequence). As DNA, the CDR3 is TGTGCCAGTAGTATAGAGGCCGCGCTACCTCAGCCCCAGCATTTT. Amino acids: CASSIEAALPQPQHF.

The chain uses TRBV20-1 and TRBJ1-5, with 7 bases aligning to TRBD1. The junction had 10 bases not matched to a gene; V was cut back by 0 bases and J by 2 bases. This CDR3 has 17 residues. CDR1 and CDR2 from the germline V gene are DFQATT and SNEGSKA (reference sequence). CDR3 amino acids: CSARDWTGQDGNQPQHF. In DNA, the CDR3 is TGCAGTGCTAGAGATTGGACAGGCCAAGATGGCAATCAGCCCCAGCATTTT.

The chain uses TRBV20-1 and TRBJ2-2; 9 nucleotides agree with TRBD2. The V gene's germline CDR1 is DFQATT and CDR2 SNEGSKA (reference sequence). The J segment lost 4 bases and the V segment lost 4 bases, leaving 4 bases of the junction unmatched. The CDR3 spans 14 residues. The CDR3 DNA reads TGCAGTGCTACTATGCGGGGGGGCACCGGGGAGCTGTTTTTT. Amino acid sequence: CSATMRGGTGELFF.